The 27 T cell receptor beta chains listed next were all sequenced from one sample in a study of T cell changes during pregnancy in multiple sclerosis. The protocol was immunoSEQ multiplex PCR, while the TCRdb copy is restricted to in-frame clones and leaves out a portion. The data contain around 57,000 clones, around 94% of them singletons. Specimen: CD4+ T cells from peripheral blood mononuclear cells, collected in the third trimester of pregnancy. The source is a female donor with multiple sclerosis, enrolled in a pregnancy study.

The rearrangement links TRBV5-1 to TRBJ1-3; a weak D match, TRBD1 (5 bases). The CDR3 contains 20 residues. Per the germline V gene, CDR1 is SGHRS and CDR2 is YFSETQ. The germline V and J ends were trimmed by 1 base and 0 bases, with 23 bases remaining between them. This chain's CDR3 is CASSLLGLAGYTDSGNTIYF. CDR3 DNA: TGCGCCAGCAGCTTGCTTGGGTTGGCAGGGTACACGGACTCTGGAAACACCATATATTTT.

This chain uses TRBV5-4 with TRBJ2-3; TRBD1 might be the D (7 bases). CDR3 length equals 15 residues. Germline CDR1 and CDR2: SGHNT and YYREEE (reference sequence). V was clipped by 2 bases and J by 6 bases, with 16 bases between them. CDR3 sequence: CASSFAQGRTDTQYF. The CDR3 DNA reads TGTGCCAGCAGCTTCGCACAGGGGAGGACGGATACGCAGTATTTT.

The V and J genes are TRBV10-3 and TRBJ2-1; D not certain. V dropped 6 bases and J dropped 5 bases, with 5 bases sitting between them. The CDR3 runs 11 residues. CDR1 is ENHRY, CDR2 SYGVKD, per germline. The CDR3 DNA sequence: TGTGCCATCAGCCTAAACAATGAGCAGTTCTTC. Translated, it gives CAISLNNEQFF.

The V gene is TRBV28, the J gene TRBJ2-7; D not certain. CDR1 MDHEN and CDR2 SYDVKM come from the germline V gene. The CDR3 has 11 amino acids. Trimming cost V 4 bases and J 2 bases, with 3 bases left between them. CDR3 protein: CASSSAYEQYF. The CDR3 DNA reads TGTGCCAGCAGTTCCGCCTACGAGCAGTACTTC.

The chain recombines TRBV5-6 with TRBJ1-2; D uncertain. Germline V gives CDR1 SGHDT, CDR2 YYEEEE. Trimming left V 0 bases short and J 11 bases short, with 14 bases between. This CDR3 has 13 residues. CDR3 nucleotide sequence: TGTGCCAGCAGCTTGGGAGGTCCGCTTGAGTACACCTTC. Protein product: CASSLGGPLEYTF.

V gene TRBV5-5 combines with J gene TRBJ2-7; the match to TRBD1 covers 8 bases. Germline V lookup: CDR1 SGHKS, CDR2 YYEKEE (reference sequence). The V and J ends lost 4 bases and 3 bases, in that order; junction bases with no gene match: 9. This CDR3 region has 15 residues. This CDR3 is CASSPGDRIRYEQYF. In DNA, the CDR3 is TGTGCCAGCAGCCCCGGGGACAGGATTCGCTACGAGCAGTACTTC.

DNA for the CDR3: TGTGCCAGCAGCTTGTGGGGCGGAAACACTGAAGCTTTCTTT. Translated, it gives CASSLWGGNTEAFF. V gene TRBV5-8 combines with J gene TRBJ1-1, with TRBD1 as a possible D gene (5 bases). This CDR3 has 14 amino acids. Trimming shortened V by 1 base and J by 2 bases, and 9 bases separated the two germline ends. Per germline, CDR1 SGHTS and CDR2 YDEGEE.

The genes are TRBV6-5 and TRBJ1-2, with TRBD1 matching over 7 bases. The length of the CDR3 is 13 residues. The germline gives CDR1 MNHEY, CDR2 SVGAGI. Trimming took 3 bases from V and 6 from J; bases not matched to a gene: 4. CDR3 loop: CASSYKGADGYTF. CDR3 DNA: TGTGCCAGCAGTTATAAGGGGGCGGATGGCTACACCTTC.

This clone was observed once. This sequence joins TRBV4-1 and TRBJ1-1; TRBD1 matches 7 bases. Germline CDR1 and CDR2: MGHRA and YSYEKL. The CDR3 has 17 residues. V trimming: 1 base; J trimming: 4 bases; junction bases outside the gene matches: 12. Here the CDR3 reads CASSQAWAGGWGTEAFF. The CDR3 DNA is TGCGCCAGCAGCCAAGCCTGGGCAGGGGGTTGGGGCACTGAAGCTTTCTTT.

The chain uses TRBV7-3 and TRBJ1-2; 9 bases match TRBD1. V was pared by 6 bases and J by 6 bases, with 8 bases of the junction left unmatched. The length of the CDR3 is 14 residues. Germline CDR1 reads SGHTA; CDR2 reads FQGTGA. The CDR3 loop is CASSPKTGGDGYTF. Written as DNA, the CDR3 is TGTGCCAGCAGTCCGAAAACAGGGGGCGATGGCTACACCTTC.

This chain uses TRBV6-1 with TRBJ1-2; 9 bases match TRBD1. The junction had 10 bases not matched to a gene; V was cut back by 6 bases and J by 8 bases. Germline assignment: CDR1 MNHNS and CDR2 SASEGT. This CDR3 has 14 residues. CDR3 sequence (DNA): TGTGCCAGCAGGCGAACAGGGGGCGTGGAAGGCTACACCTTC. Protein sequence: CASRRTGGVEGYTF.

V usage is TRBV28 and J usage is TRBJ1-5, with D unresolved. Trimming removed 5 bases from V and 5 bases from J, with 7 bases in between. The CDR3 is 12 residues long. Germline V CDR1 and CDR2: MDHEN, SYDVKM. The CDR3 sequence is CASSPPDQPQHF. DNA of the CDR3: TGTGCCAGCAGTCCCCCAGATCAGCCCCAGCATTTT.

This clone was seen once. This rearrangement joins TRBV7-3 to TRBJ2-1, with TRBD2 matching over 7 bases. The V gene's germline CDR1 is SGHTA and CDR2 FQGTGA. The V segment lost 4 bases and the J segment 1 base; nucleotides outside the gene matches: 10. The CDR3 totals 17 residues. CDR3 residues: CASSSYGTTASYNEQFF. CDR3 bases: TGTGCCAGCAGCTCCTACGGGACTACAGCGTCCTACAATGAGCAGTTCTTC.

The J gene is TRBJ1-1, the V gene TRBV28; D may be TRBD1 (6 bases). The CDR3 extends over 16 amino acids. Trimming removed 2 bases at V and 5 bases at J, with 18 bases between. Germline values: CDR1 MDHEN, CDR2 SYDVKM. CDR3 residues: CASSLIQGLGATEAFF. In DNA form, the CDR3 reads TGTGCCAGCAGTTTAATCCAGGGGTTAGGGGCAACTGAAGCTTTCTTT.

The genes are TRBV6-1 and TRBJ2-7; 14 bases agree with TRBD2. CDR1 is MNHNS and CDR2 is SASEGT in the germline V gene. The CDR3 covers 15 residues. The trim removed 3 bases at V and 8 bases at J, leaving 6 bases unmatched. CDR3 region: CASSELTSGRAKQYF. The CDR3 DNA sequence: TGTGCCAGCAGTGAGTTGACTAGCGGGAGGGCCAAGCAGTACTTC.

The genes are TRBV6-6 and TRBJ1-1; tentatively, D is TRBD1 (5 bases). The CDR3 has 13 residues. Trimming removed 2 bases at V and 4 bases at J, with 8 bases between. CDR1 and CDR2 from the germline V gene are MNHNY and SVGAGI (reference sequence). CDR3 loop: CASSYRGGTEAFF. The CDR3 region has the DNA TGTGCCAGCAGTTACCGGGGGGGCACTGAAGCTTTCTTT.

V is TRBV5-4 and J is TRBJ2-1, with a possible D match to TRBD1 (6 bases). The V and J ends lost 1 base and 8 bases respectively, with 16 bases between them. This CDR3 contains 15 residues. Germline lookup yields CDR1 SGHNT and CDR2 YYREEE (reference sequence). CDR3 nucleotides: TGTGCCAGCAGCTTGAGAGGGAAGGGGGATGATGAGCAGTTCTTC. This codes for CASSLRGKGDDEQFF.

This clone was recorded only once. CDR3 coding DNA: TGTGCCAGCAGCTTATCAGGGGCAGTTAATGAAAAACTGTTTTTT. Protein sequence: CASSLSGAVNEKLFF. V is TRBV2 and J is TRBJ1-4, with a tentative D call TRBD1 (6 bases). The CDR3 has 15 residues. Germline CDR1 is SNHLY and CDR2 is FYNNEI. Trimming stripped 6 bases from V and 4 bases from J, with 15 bases between.

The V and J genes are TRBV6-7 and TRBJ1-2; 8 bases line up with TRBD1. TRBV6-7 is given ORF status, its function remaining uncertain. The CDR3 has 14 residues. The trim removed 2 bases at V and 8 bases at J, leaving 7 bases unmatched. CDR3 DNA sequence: TGTGCCAGCAGTTACCCCCGGACAGGGTACGGCTACACCTTC. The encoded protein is CASSYPRTGYGYTF.

CDR3 region: CASSTGLAGDPYNEQFF. CDR3 coding DNA: TGCGCCAGCAGCACGGGACTAGCGGGAGACCCCTACAATGAGCAGTTCTTC. This sequence joins TRBV5-1 and TRBJ2-1; 14 bases are a match to TRBD2. CDR1 and CDR2 (germline): SGHRS, YFSETQ. The CDR3 contains 17 residues. V lost 4 bases and J lost 2; bases outside the gene matches: 5.

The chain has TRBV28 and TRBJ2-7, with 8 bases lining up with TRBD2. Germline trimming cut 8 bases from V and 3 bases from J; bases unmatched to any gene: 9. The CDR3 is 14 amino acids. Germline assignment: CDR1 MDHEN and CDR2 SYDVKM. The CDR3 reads CASLSGSVDYEQYF. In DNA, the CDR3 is TGTGCCAGCCTGAGCGGGAGTGTGGACTACGAGCAGTACTTC.

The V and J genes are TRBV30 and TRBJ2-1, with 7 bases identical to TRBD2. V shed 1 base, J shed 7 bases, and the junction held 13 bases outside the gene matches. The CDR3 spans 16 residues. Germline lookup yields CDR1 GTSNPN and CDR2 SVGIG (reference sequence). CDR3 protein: CAWSGGTRGESNEQFF. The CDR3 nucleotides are TGTGCCTGGAGTGGGGGGACCCGGGGGGAAAGTAATGAGCAGTTCTTC.

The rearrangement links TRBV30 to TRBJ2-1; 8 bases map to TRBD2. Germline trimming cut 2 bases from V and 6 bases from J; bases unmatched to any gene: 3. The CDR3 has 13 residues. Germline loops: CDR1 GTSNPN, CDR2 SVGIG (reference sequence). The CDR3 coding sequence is TGTGCCTGGAGTTCCGGGGGGGCCAATGAGCAGTTCTTC. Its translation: CAWSSGGANEQFF.

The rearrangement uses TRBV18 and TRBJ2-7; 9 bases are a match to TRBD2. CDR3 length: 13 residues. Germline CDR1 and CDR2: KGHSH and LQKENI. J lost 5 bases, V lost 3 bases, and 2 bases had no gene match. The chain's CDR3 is CASSPSGSHEQYF. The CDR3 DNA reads TGTGCCAGCTCACCTAGCGGGAGTCACGAGCAGTACTTC.

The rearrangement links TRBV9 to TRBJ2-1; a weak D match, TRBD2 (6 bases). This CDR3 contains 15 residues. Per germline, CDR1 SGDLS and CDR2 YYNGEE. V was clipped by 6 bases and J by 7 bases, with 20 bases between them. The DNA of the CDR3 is TGTGCCAGCAATCCCGGGCTAGCGATATCAAATGAGCAGTTCTTC. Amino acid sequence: CASNPGLAISNEQFF.

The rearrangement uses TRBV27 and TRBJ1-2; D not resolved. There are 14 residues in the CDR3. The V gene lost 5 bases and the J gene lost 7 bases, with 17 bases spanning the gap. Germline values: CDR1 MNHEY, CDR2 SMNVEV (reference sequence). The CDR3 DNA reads TGTGCCAGCAGTCTCCGCCCGGAGGTCGTTGGCTACACCTTC. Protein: CASSLRPEVVGYTF.

The CDR3 sequence is CASAARVSNQPQHF. The CDR3 DNA is TGTGCCAGCGCTGCCCGGGTGAGCAATCAGCCCCAGCATTTT. The chain has TRBV18 and TRBJ1-5; D is undetermined. CDR1 is KGHSH, CDR2 LQKENI, per germline. The V end lost 8 bases, the J end lost 1 base, and 12 bases lay between the germline ends. CDR3 size: 14 residues. The complete variable domain, with remaining parts taken from reference TRBV18 and TRBJ1-5, reads NAGVMQNPRHLVRRRGQEARLRCSPMKGHSHVYWYRQLPEEGLKFMVYLQKENIIDESGMPKERFSAEFPKEGPSILRIQQVVRGDSAAYFCASAARVSNQPQHFGDGTRLSIL.